The 25 T cell receptor beta chains presented below share a single source sample, sequenced in a study of spatial heterogeneity in lung cancer. TCRdb itself ran the 5' RACE reads through MiXCR, one entry per CDR3 protein. In the table there are 100,000 to 110,000 distinct CDR3 sequences, under 4.5% of which are singletons. Time point here: sample taken at primary tumor resection. These receptors have no known antigen. Study findings and constraints: Mutation tallies in tumors tracked expanded intratumoral alpha and beta TCR counts.

The sequences come from lung tumor tissue, collected at surgery. Receptors originate from a male donor with early-stage non-small cell lung cancer.

This clonotype has only a few counts. This chain uses TRBV7-2 with TRBJ2-1; D not certain. Per the germline V gene, CDR1 is SGHTA and CDR2 is FQGNSA. The CDR3 contains 15 residues. V was pared by 4 bases and J by 3 bases, with 13 bases between. CDR3 region: CASSSHSSVYNEQFF. The CDR3 nucleotides read TGTGCCAGCAGCTCCCACTCAAGCGTCTACAATGAGCAGTTCTTC. Full variable domain (missing parts from reference TRBV7-2 and TRBJ2-1): GAGVSQSPSNKVTEKGKDVELRCDPISGHTALYWYRQSLGQGLEFLIYFQGNSAPDKSGLPSDRFSAERTGGSVSTLTIQRTQQEDSAVYLCASSSHSSVYNEQFFGPGTRLTVL.

This clonotype was recorded many times. The V gene is TRBV7-9, the J gene TRBJ1-6; D unresolved. The V and J ends lost 5 bases and 8 bases respectively, with 7 bases between them. This CDR3 has 12 amino acids. In germline, CDR1 is SEHNR, CDR2 FQNEAQ (reference sequence). The CDR3 sequence: CASSHGDSPLHF. As DNA, the CDR3 is TGTGCCAGCAGCCATGGTGATTCACCCCTCCACTTT. Complete variable domain (other parts from reference TRBV7-9 and TRBJ1-6): DTGVSQNPRHKITKRGQNVTFRCDPISEHNRLYWYRQTLGQGPEFLTYFQNEAQLEKSRLLSDRFSAERPKGSFSTLEIQRTEQGDSAMYLCASSHGDSPLHFGNGTRLTVT.

This chain links TRBV4-1 with TRBJ2-3; D possibly matches TRBD1 or TRBD2 (5 bases each). Trimming took off 3 bases at V and 5 bases at J, with 9 bases between the two ends. The CDR3 spans 13 residues. Germline-derived CDR1 and CDR2 are MGHRA and YSYEKL. The CDR3 nucleotides are TGCGCCAGCAGCCAGCCTGGGGGAGATACGCAGTATTTT. Translation gives CASSQPGGDTQYF.

This sequence joins TRBV5-1 and TRBJ2-7; TRBD2 agrees at 10 bases. The ends lost 5 bases at V and 6 bases at J; junction bases unmatched: 14. The CDR3 contains 16 residues. Germline CDR1 reads SGHRS; CDR2 reads YFSETQ. CDR3 in amino acids: CASSSGQSGRASEQYF. CDR3 coding DNA: TGCGCCAGCAGTTCTGGGCAGAGCGGGAGGGCCAGCGAGCAGTACTTC. Full variable domain (remainder filled in from reference TRBV5-1 and TRBJ2-7): KAGVTQTPRYLIKTRGQQVTLSCSPISGHRSVSWYQQTPGQGLQFLFEYFSETQRNKGNFPGRFSGRQFSNSRSEMNVSTLELGDSALYLCASSSGQSGRASEQYFGPGTRLTVT.

This clonotype was detected many times. The V and J genes are TRBV11-2 and TRBJ2-1; a possible D gene is TRBD2 (5 bases). The germline V gene has CDR1 SGHAT and CDR2 FQNNGV. The CDR3 is made up of 13 amino acids. Trimming took off 8 bases at V and 6 bases at J, with 14 bases between the two ends. The DNA of the CDR3 is TGTGCCAGCGGCCCCGGAGGCTCCAATGAGCAGTTCTTC. It yields the protein CASGPGGSNEQFF.

This clonotype was observed at least ten times. V is TRBV6-5 and J is TRBJ2-3; D may match TRBD1 or TRBD2 (7 bases each). The CDR3 is made up of 15 amino acids. Germline CDR1 is MNHEY and CDR2 is SVGAGI. The V end was cut by 0 bases, the J end by 8 bases, with 15 bases between. The CDR3 spells CASSYSNWEGATQYF. CDR3 nucleotides: TGTGCCAGCAGTTACTCGAACTGGGAGGGGGCTACGCAGTATTTT.

The rearrangement joins TRBV4-2 to TRBJ2-5; 13 bases map to TRBD2. CDR1 is LGHNA and CDR2 is YNFKEQ in the germline V gene. With 2 bases clipped from V and 3 bases from J, the junction kept 0 bases outside the gene matches. CDR3 length: 15 amino acids. This chain's CDR3 is CASSQTSGREETQYF. Here the CDR3 DNA reads TGTGCCAGCAGCCAAACTAGCGGGAGGGAAGAGACCCAGTACTTC.

At least ten counts were recorded for this clonotype. The chain combines TRBV5-6 with TRBJ2-3; D is unclear. This CDR3 has 14 amino acids. Between the trimmed V and J ends, which lost 3 bases and 4 bases, there was a span of 12 bases. Germline V CDR1 and CDR2: SGHDT, YYEEEE. The DNA of the CDR3 is TGTGCCAGCAGCTCACAGACGTTCTCAGATACGCAGTATTTT. Its translation is CASSSQTFSDTQYF.

This clonotype showed up many times. V usage is TRBV11-3 and J usage is TRBJ2-1; D is possibly TRBD2 (5 bases). Germline V CDR1 and CDR2: SGHNT, YENEEA. V was shortened by 5 bases and J by 7 bases, with 9 bases between the two germline ends. The CDR3 length is 12 residues. Written as DNA, the CDR3 is TGTGCCAGCAGCGACTGGGAGAATGAGCAGTTCTTC. It codes for CASSDWENEQFF.

This clonotype appeared a single time. The chain joins TRBV7-2 to TRBJ1-1; 10 nucleotides match TRBD1. The CDR3 runs to 13 residues. After removal of 5 bases from V and 10 bases from J, the junction contained 7 bases not matched to a gene. Germline CDR1 SGHTA, CDR2 FQGNSA. The CDR3 sequence is CASSPRTGGRAFF. In DNA, the CDR3 is TGTGCCAGCAGCCCCCGGACAGGGGGGCGAGCTTTCTTT.

In this sample, this clonotype turned up many times. The CDR3 sequence is CSASGQRLAGGSYNEQFF. The CDR3 bases are TGCAGTGCATCGGGACAGAGACTAGCGGGAGGATCCTACAATGAGCAGTTCTTC. V usage is TRBV20-1 and J usage is TRBJ2-1; 13 bases fit TRBD2. Per the germline V gene, CDR1 is DFQATT and CDR2 is SNEGSKA (reference sequence). The CDR3 totals 18 residues. V was clipped by 6 bases and J by 1 base; unmatched bases: 12.

The sample holds many counts of this clonotype. This chain links TRBV29-1 with TRBJ2-5; 7 bases agree with TRBD1. The CDR3 spans 12 residues. Germline loops: CDR1 SQVTM, CDR2 ANQGSEA. V lost 8 bases and J lost 5; bases outside the gene matches: 8. The CDR3 sequence is CSLKTGSETQYF. The CDR3 DNA sequence: TGCAGCCTAAAGACAGGGTCGGAGACCCAGTACTTC. The variable domain in full, completed from reference TRBV29-1 and TRBJ2-5, reads SAVISQKPSRDICQRGTSLTIQCQVDSQVTMMFWYRQQPGQSLTLIATANQGSEATYESGFVIDKFPISRPNLTFSTLTVSNMSPEDSSIYLCSLKTGSETQYFGPGTRLLVL.

The V and J genes are TRBV20-1 and TRBJ2-1, with 10 bases fitting TRBD2. Germline CDR1 reads DFQATT; CDR2 reads SNEGSKA (reference sequence). The CDR3 sequence is 13 residues long. V lost 6 bases to trimming and J lost 9 bases; unmatched junction nucleotides: 8. DNA of the CDR3: TGCAGTGCCCAGCGGGAGGGCGGGAGTGAGCAGTTCTTC. The encoded protein is CSAQREGGSEQFF.

The sample holds many counts of this clonotype. The chain is built from TRBV27 and TRBJ2-3; D remains unclear. Germline V gene data show CDR1 as MNHEY and CDR2 as SMNVEV (reference sequence). CDR3 length: 14 amino acids. V gave up 3 bases and J gave up 2 bases, with 9 bases separating them. The DNA of the CDR3 is TGTGCCAGCAGTTTCGCCCGGAACACAGATACGCAGTATTTT. Its translation: CASSFARNTDTQYF.

This clonotype occurred many times. The genes are TRBV4-2 and TRBJ1-6, with D possibly being TRBD1 (6 bases). Germline V gives CDR1 LGHNA, CDR2 YNFKEQ. V was shortened by 1 base and J by 0 bases, with 10 bases between the two germline ends. This CDR3 contains 17 residues. The CDR3 DNA reads TGTGCCAGCAGCCAAGTTGGGGGCAGCTCCTATAATTCACCCCTCCACTTT. It codes for CASSQVGGSSYNSPLHF.

This clonotype was observed many times. V usage is TRBV6-6 and J usage is TRBJ2-1, with D hard to call. This CDR3 comprises 12 residues. CDR1 is MNHNY, CDR2 SVGAGI, per germline (reference sequence). With 6 bases removed from V and 10 bases from J, the gap between germline ends came to 13 bases. This chain's CDR3 is CASSEVVLEQFF. The CDR3 DNA sequence: TGTGCCAGCAGCGAAGTGGTTCTGGAGCAGTTCTTC.

There are a few counts of this clonotype. The chain uses TRBV7-9 and TRBJ2-1, with a tentative D call TRBD1 (6 bases). The V and J ends lost 1 base and 7 bases respectively, with 20 bases between them. This CDR3 has 17 residues. Looked up from germline, CDR1 is SEHNR and CDR2 is FQNEAQ (reference sequence). The chain's CDR3 is CASSLGPGTPRGNEQFF. In DNA, the CDR3 is TGTGCCAGCAGCTTAGGCCCCGGGACACCAAGGGGGAATGAGCAGTTCTTC.

There are many counts of this clonotype. The genes are TRBV5-6 and TRBJ2-1, with D possibly TRBD1 on 5 matching bases. V dropped 2 bases and J dropped 7 bases, with 10 bases sitting between them. Germline V gives CDR1 SGHDT, CDR2 YYEEEE. The CDR3 covers 13 residues. The CDR3 coding sequence is TGTGCCAGCAGCTTTAGGGGTGGGAATGAGCAGTTCTTC. Translated, it gives CASSFRGGNEQFF.

The CDR3 DNA is TGTGCCAGCAGCCACCCGGAGGGGGACTTCCGCTCGGAGACCCAGTACTTC. Its protein product is CASSHPEGDFRSETQYF. V usage is TRBV3-1 and J usage is TRBJ2-5, with D perhaps assigned TRBD1 or TRBD2 (6 bases each). The V gene lost 3 bases and the J gene lost 5 bases, with 22 bases spanning the gap. This CDR3 is built from 17 residues. The germline V gene has CDR1 LGHDT and CDR2 YNNKEL (reference sequence).

This clonotype was observed a few times. The chain has TRBV10-3 and TRBJ2-3, with D hard to call. CDR1 and CDR2 from the germline V gene are ENHRY and SYGVKD. V was pared by 0 bases and J by 4 bases, with 8 bases between. The CDR3 spans 14 residues. The CDR3 DNA sequence: TGTGCCATCAGTGAGTCGAATGACCCAGATACGCAGTATTTT. Translated, it gives CAISESNDPDTQYF.

Many counts were recorded for this clonotype. The V call is TRBV7-9, the J call TRBJ1-2; TRBD1 might be the D (5 bases). The V and J ends lost 5 bases and 0 bases respectively, with 13 bases between them. The germline gives CDR1 SEHNR, CDR2 FQNEAQ (reference sequence). This CDR3 is built from 15 residues. The CDR3 DNA is TGTGCCAGCAGCCCTAACTGGGGGGCTAACTATGGCTACACCTTC. Encoded protein: CASSPNWGANYGYTF.

This clonotype was counted at least ten times. This chain links TRBV4-1 with TRBJ1-1; D is possibly TRBD1 (5 bases). The V gene lost 4 bases and the J gene lost 8 bases, with 14 bases spanning the gap. This CDR3 is 13 amino acids long. Germline V gene lookup returns CDR1 MGHRA and CDR2 YSYEKL. This chain's CDR3 is CASSPLRVQEAFF. Written as DNA, the CDR3 is TGCGCCAGCAGCCCTCTCAGGGTCCAAGAAGCTTTCTTT.

This clonotype has at least ten counts. The V call is TRBV5-5, the J call TRBJ2-5, with D unresolved. The germline V gene encodes CDR1 SGHKS and CDR2 YYEKEE (reference sequence). The CDR3 has 11 residues. V lost 2 bases and J 5 bases, leaving 4 bases between the germline ends. CDR3 region: CASSFLETQYF. CDR3 nucleotide sequence: TGTGCCAGCAGCTTCTTGGAGACCCAGTACTTC. The whole variable domain, remainder taken from reference TRBV5-5 and TRBJ2-5, is DAGVTQSPTHLIKTRGQQVTLRCSPISGHKSVSWYQQVLGQGPQFIFQYYEKEERGRGNFPDRFSARQFPNYSSELNVNALLLGDSALYLCASSFLETQYFGPGTRLLVL.

This clonotype came up many times. The rearrangement uses TRBV11-1 and TRBJ1-2; D call uncertain. Germline values: CDR1 SGHAT, CDR2 FQDESV (reference sequence). This CDR3 is built from 14 residues. V was trimmed by 5 bases and J by 4 bases, leaving 14 bases between them. This CDR3 is CASSRKQVFYGYTF. The CDR3 bases are TGTGCCAGCAGCCGCAAACAAGTCTTCTATGGCTACACCTTC.

This clonotype was seen at least ten times. The chain combines TRBV29-1 with TRBJ1-5; D gene ambiguous. The germline V and J ends were trimmed by 6 bases and 0 bases, with 9 bases remaining between them. Germline V gene sequence: CDR1 SQVTM, CDR2 ANQGSEA. CDR3 size: 13 residues. The CDR3 reads CSVSSSSNQPQHF. As DNA, the CDR3 is TGCAGCGTCTCTTCTAGTAGCAATCAGCCCCAGCATTTT.